This entry is about one T cell receptor (beta chain). Its matching antigen is unknown. This CDR3 comprises 15 residues. The germline V gene encodes CDR1 ENHRY and CDR2 SYGVKD. Trimming at V came to 10 bases and at J to 1 base, leaving 9 bases not matched to a gene. These data belong to a study of Graves' ophthalmopathy and Graves' hyperthyroidism. The study amplified TCR beta CDR3 regions using RNA transcripts. Second-round multiplex PCR came after first-round RT-PCR with HTBI primers. Each CDR3 protein gets one entry after TCRdb re-called the multiplex PCR reads with MiXCR. The sample shows 650,000 to 900,000 distinct CDR3 sequences, approximately 40% of them seen only once. Having ophthalmopathy, the donors showed moderate-to-severe activity, CAS ≥3 and NOSPECS ≥4, with disease lasting under 3 months. PBMCs were isolated from an approximately 10 ml sample of fresh peripheral blood. Regarding the study as a whole: The blood repertoire also included most expanded thyroid clonotypes above 0.001 frequency. Discrimination between ophthalmopathy and stable hyperthyroidism by a 13-signature model showed about 85% sensitivity and roughly 81% specificity.

This receptor was taken from an adult man with Graves' ophthalmopathy. The chain has TRBV10-3 and TRBJ2-5; 10 positions match TRBD2. The sequenced sample was peripheral blood. The CDR3 sequence: CATTIAGGLQETQYF. In DNA form, the CDR3 reads TGTGCCACCACAATAGCGGGAGGACTCCAAGAGACCCAGTACTTC.